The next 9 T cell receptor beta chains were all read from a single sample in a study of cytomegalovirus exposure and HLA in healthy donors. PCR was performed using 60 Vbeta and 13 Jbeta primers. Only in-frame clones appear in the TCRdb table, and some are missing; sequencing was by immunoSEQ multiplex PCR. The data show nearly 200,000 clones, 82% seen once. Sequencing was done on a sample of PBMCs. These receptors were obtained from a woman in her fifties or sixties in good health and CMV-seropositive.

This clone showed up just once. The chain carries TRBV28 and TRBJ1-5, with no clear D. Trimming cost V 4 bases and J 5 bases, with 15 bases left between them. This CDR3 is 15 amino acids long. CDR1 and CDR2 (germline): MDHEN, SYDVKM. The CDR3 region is CASSSTPVPHQPQHF. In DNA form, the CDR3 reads TGTGCCAGCAGTTCGACACCCGTCCCCCATCAGCCCCAGCATTTT.

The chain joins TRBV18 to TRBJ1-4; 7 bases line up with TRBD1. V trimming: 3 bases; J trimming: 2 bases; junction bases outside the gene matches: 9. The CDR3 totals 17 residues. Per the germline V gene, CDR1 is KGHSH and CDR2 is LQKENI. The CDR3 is CASSPRGRLETNEKLFF. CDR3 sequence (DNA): TGTGCCAGCTCACCCAGGGGGAGATTAGAGACTAATGAAAAACTGTTTTTT.

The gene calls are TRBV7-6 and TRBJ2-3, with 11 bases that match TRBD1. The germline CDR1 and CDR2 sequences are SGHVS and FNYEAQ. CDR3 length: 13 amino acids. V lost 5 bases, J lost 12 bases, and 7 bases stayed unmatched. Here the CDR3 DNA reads TGTGCCAGCAGCCCGGGGACAGGGGGGGGCCAGTATTTT. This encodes CASSPGTGGGQYF.

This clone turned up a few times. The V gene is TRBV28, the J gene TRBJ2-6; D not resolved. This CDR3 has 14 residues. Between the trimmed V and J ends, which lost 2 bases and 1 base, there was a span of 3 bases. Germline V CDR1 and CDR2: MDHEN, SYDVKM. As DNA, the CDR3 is TGTGCCAGCAGTTTACTGTCTGGGGCCAACGTCCTGACTTTC. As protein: CASSLLSGANVLTF.

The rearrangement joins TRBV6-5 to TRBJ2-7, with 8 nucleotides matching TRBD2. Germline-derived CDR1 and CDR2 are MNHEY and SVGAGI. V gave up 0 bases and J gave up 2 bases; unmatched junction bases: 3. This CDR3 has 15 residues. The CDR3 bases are TGTGCCAGCAGTTACTCAGCGGGGGAGACCTACGAGCAGTACTTC. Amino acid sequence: CASSYSAGETYEQYF.

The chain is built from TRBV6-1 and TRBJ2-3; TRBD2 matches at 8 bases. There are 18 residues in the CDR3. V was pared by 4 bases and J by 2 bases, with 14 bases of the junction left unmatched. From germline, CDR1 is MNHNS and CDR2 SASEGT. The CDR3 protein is CASSAEIPGLGNTDTQYF. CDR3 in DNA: TGTGCCAGCAGTGCTGAAATACCGGGACTAGGAAACACAGATACGCAGTATTTT.

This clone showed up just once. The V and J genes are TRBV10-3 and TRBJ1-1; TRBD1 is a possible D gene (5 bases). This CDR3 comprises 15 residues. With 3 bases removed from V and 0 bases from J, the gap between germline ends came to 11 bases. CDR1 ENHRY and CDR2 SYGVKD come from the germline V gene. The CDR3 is CAISEQQALNTEAFF. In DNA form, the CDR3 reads TGTGCCATCAGTGAACAACAGGCCTTGAACACTGAAGCTTTCTTT.

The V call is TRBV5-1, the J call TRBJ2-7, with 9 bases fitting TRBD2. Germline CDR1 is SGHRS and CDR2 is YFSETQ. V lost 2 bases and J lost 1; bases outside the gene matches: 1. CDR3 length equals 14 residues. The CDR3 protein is CASSLAGGSYEQYF. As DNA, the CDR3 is TGCGCCAGCAGCTTAGCGGGAGGTTCCTACGAGCAGTACTTC.

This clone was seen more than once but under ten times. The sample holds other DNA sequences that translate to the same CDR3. CDR3 nucleotides: TGTGCCAGCATCCTCAACACTGAAGCTTTCTTT. Translating it yields CASILNTEAFF. The rearrangement uses TRBV28 and TRBJ1-1; D is ambiguous. The CDR3 extends over 11 amino acids. CDR1 is MDHEN and CDR2 is SYDVKM in the germline V gene. V dropped 7 bases and J dropped 2 bases, with 5 bases sitting between them.